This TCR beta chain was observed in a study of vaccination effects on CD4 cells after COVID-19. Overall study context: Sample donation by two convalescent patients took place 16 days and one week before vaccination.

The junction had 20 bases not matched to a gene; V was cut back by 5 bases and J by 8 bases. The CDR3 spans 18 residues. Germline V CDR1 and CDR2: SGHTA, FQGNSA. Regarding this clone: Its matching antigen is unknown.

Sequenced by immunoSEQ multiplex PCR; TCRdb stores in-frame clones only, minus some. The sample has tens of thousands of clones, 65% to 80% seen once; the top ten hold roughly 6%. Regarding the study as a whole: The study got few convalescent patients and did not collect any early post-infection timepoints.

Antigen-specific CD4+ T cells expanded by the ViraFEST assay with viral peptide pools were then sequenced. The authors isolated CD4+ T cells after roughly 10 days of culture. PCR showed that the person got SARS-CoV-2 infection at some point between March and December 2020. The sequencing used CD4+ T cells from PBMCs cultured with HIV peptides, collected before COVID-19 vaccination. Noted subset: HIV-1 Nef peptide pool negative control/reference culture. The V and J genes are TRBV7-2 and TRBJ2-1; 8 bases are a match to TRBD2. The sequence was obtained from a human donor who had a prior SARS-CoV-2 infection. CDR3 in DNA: TGTGCCAGCAGCCCCAGGAGGCGGGAGGCCTTGGGTCGGCATGAGCAGTTCTTC. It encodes CASSPRRREALGRHEQFF.